This entry lists 13 T cell receptor beta chains sequenced from one sample in a study of blood T cell repertoires in COVID-19. The data were produced by immunoSEQ multiplex PCR, yet TCRdb's version contains in-frame clones alone and is incomplete. The sample lists roughly 410,000 clones; 89% were seen once. Sequenced: peripheral blood. Receptors originate from a woman aged 40 to 50 with COVID-19, enrolled during active disease.

The chain uses TRBV6-5 and TRBJ1-2, with TRBD1 identical over 7 bases. V shed 8 bases and J 8 bases; nucleotides not matched to a gene: 11. This CDR3 is 13 amino acids long. Germline V gene sequence: CDR1 MNHEY, CDR2 SVGAGI. The CDR3 sequence: CASEKVQGSGYTF. The DNA of the CDR3 is TGTGCCAGCGAGAAAGTACAGGGGAGCGGCTACACCTTC.

V gene TRBV6-2 or TRBV6-3 combines with J gene TRBJ2-7, with a weak D call TRBD2 (6 bases). CDR3 size: 15 residues. Trimming shortened V by 2 bases and J by 2 bases, and 13 bases separated the two germline ends. In germline, CDR1 is MNHEY, CDR2 SVGEGT. CDR3 DNA sequence: TGTGCCAGCAGTTACCCCCGGGCGGGACCCTACGAGCAGTACTTC. It translates to CASSYPRAGPYEQYF.

The CDR3 coding sequence is TGTGCCAGTAGTCACGGGACTAGCGGGGGAGAGACCCAGTACTTC. It is translated as CASSHGTSGGETQYF. This chain joins TRBV19 and TRBJ2-5; 14 bases are shared with TRBD2. Germline V lookup: CDR1 LNHDA, CDR2 SQIVND (reference sequence). CDR3 length equals 15 residues. Unmatched junction bases numbered 3, after V lost 5 bases and J lost 4 bases. The full variable domain, in which reference TRBV19 and TRBJ2-5 provide the parts outside the CDR3, is DGGITQSPKYLFRKEGQNVTLSCEQNLNHDAMYWYRQDPGQGLRLIYYSQIVNDFQKGDIAEGYSVSREKKESFPLTVTSAQKNPTAFYLCASSHGTSGGETQYFGPGTRLLVL.

This chain joins TRBV9 and TRBJ2-7; D is unresolved. This CDR3 region has 14 residues. V lost 0 bases to trimming and J lost 3 bases, with 10 bases between them. Germline V gene data show CDR1 as SGDLS and CDR2 as YYNGEE. CDR3 DNA sequence: TGTGCCAGCAGCGTAGGGCTCACACGCTACGAGCAGTACTTC. Its translation is CASSVGLTRYEQYF.

The gene calls are TRBV11-2 and TRBJ1-2; no definite D call. The CDR3 is made up of 13 amino acids. The ends were cut back, 3 bases at V and 3 bases at J, with 8 bases in the middle. Germline V gene data show CDR1 as SGHAT and CDR2 as FQNNGV. CDR3 residues: CASSLTGDYGYTF. DNA for the CDR3: TGTGCCAGCAGCTTGACCGGGGACTATGGCTACACCTTC.

The CDR3 loop is CASSPQASSYNEQFF. CDR3 nucleotide sequence: TGTGCCAGCAGCCCCCAAGCGAGCTCCTACAATGAGCAGTTCTTC. J is TRBJ2-1 and V is TRBV7-2, with D hard to call. The germline V gene has CDR1 SGHTA and CDR2 FQGNSA. Trimming took 5 bases from V and 0 from J, leaving 11 bases between them. The CDR3 totals 15 residues.

The rearrangement uses TRBV27 and TRBJ2-7, with a tentative D call TRBD2 (5 bases). The CDR3 has 16 amino acids. The germline V gene has CDR1 MNHEY and CDR2 SMNVEV (reference sequence). Deletions cut 3 bases from V and 1 base from J, with 16 bases between. CDR3 in amino acids: CASSFQTTTISYEQYF. DNA for the CDR3: TGTGCCAGCAGTTTCCAGACTACCACAATTTCCTACGAGCAGTACTTC.

This rearrangement joins TRBV11-2 to TRBJ2-1; TRBD1 matches at 8 bases. The CDR3 loop spans 15 amino acids. The ends lost 1 base at V and 1 base at J; junction bases unmatched: 0. Germline V gene sequence: CDR1 SGHAT, CDR2 FQNNGV. This CDR3 reads CASSLGTGSYNEQFF. The CDR3 nucleotides read TGTGCCAGCAGCTTAGGGACAGGGTCCTACAATGAGCAGTTCTTC.

This clone appeared a single time. The J gene is TRBJ2-1, the V gene TRBV4-3; 8 nucleotides match TRBD2. The germline V gene encodes CDR1 LGHNA and CDR2 YSLEER. The CDR3 contains 18 residues. The ends lost 1 base at V and 8 bases at J; junction bases unmatched: 16. The CDR3 reads CASSQGVLSGSNGDEQFF. CDR3 nucleotide sequence: TGCGCCAGCAGCCAAGGCGTACTAAGCGGGAGTAATGGGGATGAGCAGTTCTTC.

The V call is TRBV5-6, the J call TRBJ2-5; D is undetermined. V was shortened by 0 bases and J by 4 bases, with 7 bases between the two germline ends. Germline V gene data show CDR1 as SGHDT and CDR2 as YYEEEE. This CDR3 region has 13 residues. Written as DNA, the CDR3 is TGTGCCAGCAGCTTGGGGCCTAGAGAGACCCAGTACTTC. The encoded protein is CASSLGPRETQYF.

The J gene is TRBJ1-6, the V gene TRBV9; TRBD1 might be the D (5 bases). The V end was cut by 3 bases, the J end by 8 bases, with 9 bases between. The CDR3 is 13 residues long. The germline V gene encodes CDR1 SGDLS and CDR2 YYNGEE. The CDR3 spells CASSASGDSPLHF. The CDR3 nucleotides read TGTGCCAGCAGCGCATCGGGGGATTCACCCCTCCACTTT.

J is TRBJ2-7 and V is TRBV7-2; 13 bases agree with TRBD2. The CDR3 runs to 15 residues. J lost 7 bases, V lost 5 bases, and 8 bases had no gene match. The V gene's germline CDR1 is SGHTA and CDR2 FQGNSA. CDR3 residues: CASSGRTSGSGEQYF. CDR3 sequence (DNA): TGTGCCAGCAGCGGACGGACTAGCGGGAGTGGTGAGCAGTACTTC.

V and J are TRBV10-2 and TRBJ1-1; D unclear. From germline, CDR1 is WSHSY and CDR2 SAAADI. V was shortened by 4 bases and J by 2 bases, with 11 bases between the two germline ends. The CDR3 loop spans 14 amino acids. In nucleotides, the CDR3 is TGCGCCAGCAGTGCCCCACACCGAAACACTGAAGCTTTCTTT. Its protein product is CASSAPHRNTEAFF.